This TCR beta chain was recorded in a study of OX40 agonist ivuxolimab in advanced cancers. As for the study in general: Of mixed ages from about 20 to 80 and averaging about 60 years, the group was roughly 85% male. Study results and limitations: Dose levels from 0.1 to 3.0 mg/kg saw CD4+ and CD8+ blood T cells expand clonally by week 6.

TCRdb's table, derived via immunoSEQ multiplex PCR, lists solely in-frame clones and lacks some. This table has tens of thousands of clones, roughly 83% appearing once. On this clone itself: The antigen remains undetermined.

Sequencing was performed on CD4+ or CD8+ T cells sorted from blood, taken in a trial of the OX40 agonist ivuxolimab. The sequence was collected from an adult with an advanced solid tumor such as melanoma, head and neck, liver or kidney cancer.

CDR3 coding DNA: TGTGCCAGCAGCCAATTCACGAGGGTCAGATATGAGCAGTTCTTC. This gives the protein CASSQFTRVRYEQFF. The J gene is TRBJ2-1, the V gene TRBV16; possible D gene TRBD2, 5 bases. Deletions cut 1 base from V and 8 bases from J, with 15 bases between. CDR3 length: 15 amino acids. The germline V gene encodes CDR1 KGHSY and CDR2 FQNENV.